This TCR beta chain was identified in a study of regulatory T cells in long-lasting Graves disease. This sample's time point: newly diagnosed GD, antithyroid drugs for less than 3 months. RNA extracted from PBMCs served as the sequencing template. Trimming stripped 4 bases from V and 0 bases from J, with 13 bases between. Germline assignment: CDR1 KGHSH and CDR2 LQKENI. This CDR3 has 16 amino acids. Libraries of TCR beta came from iRepertoire HTBI primers plus Arm-PCR of CDR3 regions. A single record per CDR3 protein comes from TCRdb applying MiXCR to the multiplex PCR reads. The data show 350,000 to 500,000 distinct CDR3 sequences, over 15% seen once. The same data also contributed to another study, on T cells in Graves' hyperthyroidism and ophthalmopathy. That report adds: Patients with ophthalmopathy were separated from those with stable hyperthyroidism by a 13 V-J model.

Sequenced here: peripheral blood mononuclear cells (PBMCs), sampled at new diagnosis, from a patient treated with antithyroid drugs. The receptor was isolated from a young woman with Graves disease. V usage is TRBV18 and J usage is TRBJ2-1; tentative D call: TRBD2 (6 bases). CDR3 sequence: CASSRWTTPSYNEQFF. For the CDR3, the DNA is TGTGCCAGCTCACGCTGGACTACCCCCTCCTACAATGAGCAGTTCTTC.